This T cell receptor beta chain is drawn from a study of cytomegalovirus exposure and HLA in healthy donors (dated 2017 in TCRdb). For the wider study: An earlier analysis of some 620 of the donors reported around 280 Gb of sequence data and 95 million to 130 million unique TCR beta sequences obtained from approximately 180 million T cells. Around 320 gigabases of sequencing data and 70 million to 100 million unique TCR sequences were included in an early release covering about 600 HLA-typed donors. Among the roughly 400 genotyped donors, around 79% belonged to the genetic ancestry cluster associated with self-reported Caucasian donors. The study was designed to test whether signatures of past pathogen exposure could be identified by cataloging public T cell receptors. The T cell repertoires of around 730 subjects were profiled by immunosequencing and related to cytomegalovirus serostatus. A separate validation cohort of approximately 120 different subjects was used in addition to the approximately 700-subject first cohort. The study combined high-throughput TCR immunosequencing, statistical association of individual TCRs with disease status, and machine learning to predict cytomegalovirus infection status. To study patterns of TCR occurrence, a later analysis re-analyzed previously published TCR beta repertoires from several hundred donors and added high-resolution HLA genotyping. The later analysis used no new phenotypic data to find candidate immune exposures, relying instead on TCR beta sequences and their occurrence across donors. An earlier analysis of several hundred of the donors applied high-throughput TCR beta sequencing to assess whether each TCR beta V gene segment acted as functional or pseudogenic. Alongside the repertoire data, information on donor age, sex, ethnicity and CMV serostatus was compiled. In a later genetic analysis, genome-wide SNP genotypes for about three fifths of the roughly 670 donors were used, and that subset was treated as a discovery cohort. Every repertoire in the discovery cohort had been generated on one and the same sequencing platform. Class I and class II HLA loci were covered by the typing at four-digit resolution. The number of donors typed differed by locus, with about 620-630 for A, B, C, DRB1 and DQB1, over 500 for DQA1, 600 to 610 for DPA1, and approximately 470 for DPB1. Roughly 5 DR-DQ haplotypes were handled as single units for association and clustering, since linkage in the cohort was strong. On average, around 230,000 unique TCR beta nucleotide sequences were sequenced per donor among about 400 genotyped donors of the cohort, with about 19% of those sequences being non-productive.

Here is what the overall study found, with its caveats: Compared with the 666-donor mean, donors in an Asian-associated ancestry cluster had fewer N-insertions in productive TCRs, according to a later genetic analysis. Three of the identified cytomegalovirus-associated TCR beta chains were confirmed in vitro to be specific for cytomegalovirus antigens. In a later analysis, HLA-associated TCR beta chains were found to be more clonally expanded and to have lower generation probabilities than equally common non-associated chains. Because the 87-base-pair reads could not distinguish some IMGT-functional V segments, including TRBV6-2 and TRBV6-3, those segments were excluded. A later genetic analysis associated a missense DCLRE1C variant with V-gene and J-gene trimming of TCR beta chains, and an independent cohort replicated the association. A later analysis associated about 17,000 TCR beta sequences with specific HLA alleles at a false discovery rate of 0.05. In a later analysis, most CMV-associated TCR beta chains were found to appear HLA-restricted, with HLA associations seemingly driven largely by CMV exposure. CMV serostatus was the only immune exposure information available for the cohort. A later analysis found that TCR association rates varied across HLA loci, with DRB1 alleles showing the most associated TCRs and HLA-C alleles the fewest. A later analysis reported that several top co-occurrence clusters appeared linked to parvovirus B19, influenza, CMV and Epstein-Barr virus. In an earlier analysis of roughly 560 of the donors, most TCR beta V segments were observed in productive rearrangements about 87% or about 30% of the time, broadly matching IMGT annotations. Roughly uniform sequencing depth across donors was assumed in presence/absence analyses, although this assumption may not hold. Because HLA typing was missing for some donors at each locus, association tests included only the typed subset. In both the original and validation cohorts, the classifier was reported to diagnose cytomegalovirus status with high specificity and sensitivity. When HLA alleles, especially DR and DQ, strongly co-occurred, TCR associations were difficult to assign to individual alleles. A further reported finding was that TCR beta sequences accurately predicted the HLA-A and HLA-B alleles for most subjects in the first cohort. A total of fewer than 200 TCR beta chains were listed by the study as associated with cytomegalovirus. The sequencing pipeline was judged likely to have produced a cluster of highly shared sequence variants as a technical artifact. In this cohort, only TCR beta chains were sequenced, and detectable features were limited by the absence of alpha or paired-chain data. Most TCR sequences were seen in very few donors, while some public TCRs were found in many individuals. Correlated functional status among segregating V segments might reflect linkage disequilibrium, but an unknown experimental factor could not be ruled out. The authors suggested that the approach could potentially be generalized to other disease states and immunological phenotypes. Approximately 16 rarely observed V segments, including chromosome 9 orphons, were excluded from the earlier analysis of almost 600 of the donors because counts were too low.

Library method: the immunoSEQ multiplex PCR assay. For the multiplex PCR, a mixture combining 60 forward primers for TCR Vbeta segments and 13 reverse primers for TCR Jbeta segments was used. The CDR3 region of rearranged TCR beta genes was amplified from genomic DNA by a multiplex PCR assay. On the Illumina HiSeq System, the amplified TCR beta libraries were sequenced as 87-base-pair reads. In the authors' own workflow: Across the 666 repertoires, a later analysis counted some 81 million unique TCR beta chains, about 10 million of which were shared by at least two donors. Raw reads were error-corrected and collapsed into unique sequences with a nearest-neighbor algorithm that merged closely related sequences to remove PCR and sequencing errors. V, D and J gene segments were assigned by aligning CDR3 sequences to IMGT reference sequences. Each retained sequence needed at least a six-nucleotide match to both a V gene segment and a J gene segment. A rearrangement counted as productive if the CDR3 had no stop codons and remained in frame with V and J, and every other rearrangement counted as non-productive. CDR3 was defined according to IMGT convention as the region running from the second conserved V-encoded cysteine to the conserved J-encoded phenylalanine. The earlier analysis of about 640 of the donors excluded any sequence lacking an unambiguous match to a single V gene segment. In an earlier analysis of some 590 of the donors, a V segment was called functional when productive rearrangements were above 56.7%, and segregating when the standard deviation between donors exceeded 5%. A statistical classification framework was built for diagnosing cytomegalovirus status from the catalog of TCR beta chain sequences. V and J gene assignment, in a later analysis, came from comparing TCR nucleotide sequences with IMGT/GENE-DB human TR gene sequences. The TCRdist pipeline was used in a later analysis to assign CDR3 sequences and most-parsimonious VDJ recombination scenarios. A later analysis defined each TCR beta chain by its CDR3 amino acid sequence plus V-gene family, and excluded reads lacking a unique V-gene family. A later analysis removed over 500 highly shared, low-generation-probability nucleotide sequences to deal with suspected cross-contamination and a sequencing artifact. A later analysis calculated a clonal expansion index for each public chain from normalized within-repertoire ranks of inferred template counts. In a later analysis, generation probabilities were computed with a VDJ recombination model fitted to out-of-frame rearrangements, and the resulting probabilities were checked against IGoR. Hypergeometric tests were used in a later analysis to score TCR-TCR, TCR-HLA and TCR-CMV co-occurrence, with a repertoire-size bias correction applied to the TCR pairs. In a later analysis, false discovery rates were estimated by permuting HLA or CMV assignments 20 times. A later analysis grouped co-occurring TCRs with DBSCAN, adding TCRdist sequence similarity when clustering within HLA-allele-positive subsets. Repertoires with fewer than 30,000 or more than 120,000 public chains, plus five repertoires with anomalous nucleotide sharing, were excluded from co-occurrence clustering. TCRdb mirrors the immuneACCESS table, restricted to in-frame sequences. Some clones are absent from its copies; in checked studies, under half trace to an unresolved V gene, and the reason for the others is unknown. The V and J calls and the clone size are those of that table, but D and trimming were determined from the DNA. The sample has about 120,000 clones on record. The ten largest clones capture approximately 1.7% of the sample.

For this clone: This receptor's antigen is unknown.

The cohort comprised hundreds of healthy bone marrow donors. Cohort members were all nominally healthy when sampled, although unrecorded immune exposures were likely present. The donor tested CMV seropositive and was one of the 289 seropositive cohort members. Each donor provided a peripheral blood sample, and peripheral blood mononuclear cells were used for TCR beta sequencing. Genomic DNA was extracted from the blood cell samples with the Qiagen DNeasy Blood Extraction Kit. From its cysteine to its phenylalanine, the CDR3 spans 14 amino acids. The sequence is cut down to CDR3 DNA, 42 bases in frame from base 1. The CDR1 and CDR2 encoded by the germline V gene are SGHDT and YYEEEE. Trimming removed 0 bases from V and 8 bases from J, leaving 14 bases between the germline ends.

The sequencing input was PBMCs. The source is a middle-aged woman in good health and CMV-seropositive. This sequence uses TRBV5-6 and TRBJ1-2, with a tentative D gene TRBD1 over 5 matching bases. The DNA is TGTGCCAGCAGCTTGGACAGGAAACACCGGGGCTACACCTTC. Its translation reads: CASSLDRKHRGYTF. Supplemented by the reference TRBV5-6 and TRBJ1-2 proteins around the CDR3, the complete variable domain is DAGVTQSPTHLIKTRGQQVTLRCSPKSGHDTVSWYQQALGQGPQFIFQYYEEEERQRGNFPDRFSGHQFPNYSSELNVNALLLGDSALYLCASSLDRKHRGYTFGSGTRLTVV.